These 24 T cell receptor beta chains came from one sample sequenced in a study of CD8+CD57+ T cells in acquired aplastic anemia. Profiling that covered TCR beta VDJ and CDR3 relied on genomic DNA as its template. MiXCR, run by TCRdb on the reads, gives a single entry per CDR3 protein. Seen here are about 64,000 distinct CDR3 sequences, 50% to 70% observed once, and the top ten hold 2% to 2.5%. Material: sorted CD4+, CD8+, or CD8+CD57+ T cells (not recorded which) from PBMCs. Receptors originate from a human donor in good health, serving as a control.

The V gene is TRBV2, the J gene TRBJ1-2; 7 bases are shared with TRBD1. V dropped 6 bases and J dropped 4; count of bases not matched to a gene: 11. CDR3 length: 15 amino acids. CDR1 and CDR2 from the germline V gene are SNHLY and FYNNEI. CDR3 region: CASRSSGTVFYGYTF. The CDR3 DNA follows: TGTGCCAGCAGGTCCTCCGGGACAGTCTTCTATGGCTACACCTTC.

The count of this clonotype is one. This chain uses TRBV9 with TRBJ2-7, with TRBD2 as a possible D gene (5 bases). The CDR3 is made up of 16 amino acids. The germline gives CDR1 SGDLS, CDR2 YYNGEE. V dropped 0 bases and J dropped 2 bases, with 15 bases sitting between them. The CDR3 loop is CASSVGGSGFTYEQYF. As DNA, the CDR3 is TGTGCCAGCAGCGTAGGGGGAAGCGGATTCACCTACGAGCAGTACTTC.

The chain combines TRBV12-3 or TRBV12-4 with TRBJ2-3; 12 positions agree with TRBD2. V lost 4 bases to trimming and J lost 3 bases; unmatched junction nucleotides: 5. CDR3 length: 16 residues. Here the CDR3 DNA reads TGTGCCAGCAGTTCTACTAGCGGGGGGTCTACAGATACGCAGTATTTT. It specifies CASSSTSGGSTDTQYF.

As to this clonotype: A much larger clone is a single base away; this may be a read error. This chain joins TRBV28 and TRBJ2-7; possibly TRBD1 or TRBD2 for D (7 bases each). The CDR3 runs to 12 residues. Trimming removed 4 bases at V and 6 bases at J, with 10 bases between. Germline loops: CDR1 MDHEN, CDR2 SYDVKM. The CDR3, as DNA: TGTGCCAGCAGTTCCAGGGGGGGCGAGCAGTACTTC. Translating it yields CASSSRGGEQYF.

This clonotype showed up many times. This CDR3 is CASSIGGGSGANVLTF. The CDR3 DNA reads as TGTGCCAGTAGTATTGGGGGAGGCTCTGGGGCCAACGTCCTGACTTTC. The chain carries TRBV19 and TRBJ2-6, with a weak D call TRBD2 (6 bases). Trimming stripped 3 bases from V and 0 bases from J, with 9 bases between. Germline CDR1 reads LNHDA; CDR2 reads SQIVND (reference sequence). The CDR3 is 16 residues long. Variable domain in full (rest from reference TRBV19 and TRBJ2-6): DGGITQSPKYLFRKEGQNVTLSCEQNLNHDAMYWYRQDPGQGLRLIYYSQIVNDFQKGDIAEGYSVSREKKESFPLTVTSAQKNPTAFYLCASSIGGGSGANVLTFGAGSRLTVL.

This clonotype was seen at least ten times. V is TRBV7-8 and J is TRBJ1-1; D may be TRBD1 (6 bases). Germline V gene sequence: CDR1 SGHVS, CDR2 FQNEAQ. CDR3 length: 13 amino acids. V dropped 0 bases and J dropped 12 bases, with 14 bases sitting between them. CDR3 region: CASSLAGTFESFF. Written as DNA, the CDR3 is TGTGCCAGCAGCTTAGCCGGGACATTTGAGTCTTTCTTT.

This clonotype was found a few times. A much larger clonotype is one base distant, so this may be a read error. The chain uses TRBV6-1 and TRBJ2-7; D unresolved. V was shortened by 2 bases and J by 9 bases, with 8 bases between the two germline ends. Germline V gene lookup returns CDR1 MNHNS and CDR2 SASEGT. The CDR3 runs to 11 residues. The CDR3: CASSEKRGQYF. DNA of the CDR3: TGTGCCAGCAGTGAAAAGCGCGGGCAGTACTTC.

This clonotype was observed many times. The chain combines TRBV2 with TRBJ2-1; no definite D call. CDR1 SNHLY and CDR2 FYNNEI come from the germline V gene. The CDR3 sequence is 15 residues long. Trimming shortened V by 4 bases and J by 0 bases, and 10 bases separated the two germline ends. This CDR3 reads CASSVARSSYNEQFF. For the CDR3, the DNA is TGTGCCAGCAGTGTGGCCAGGAGCTCCTACAATGAGCAGTTCTTC. Full variable domain (rest looked up from reference TRBV2 and TRBJ2-1): EPEVTQTPSHQVTQMGQEVILRCVPISNHLYFYWYRQILGQKVEFLVSFYNNEISEKSEIFDDQFSVERPDGSNFTLKIRSTKLEDSAMYFCASSVARSSYNEQFFGPGTRLTVL.

The V call is TRBV10-3, the J call TRBJ2-5, with TRBD1 identical over 9 bases. The CDR3 contains 14 residues. From germline, CDR1 is ENHRY and CDR2 SYGVKD. The V gene end was trimmed by 6 bases and the J gene end by 5 bases; junction bases not matched to a gene: 7. CDR3: CAIRGTGRGETQYF. CDR3 DNA: TGTGCCATCAGAGGGACAGGGAGAGGGGAGACCCAGTACTTC.

This clonotype has just one count. The chain is built from TRBV7-6 and TRBJ2-5; no clear D gene. This CDR3 has 13 residues. Per the germline V gene, CDR1 is SGHVS and CDR2 is FNYEAQ. With 4 bases removed from V and 0 bases from J, the gap between germline ends came to 6 bases. CDR3: CASSSLYQETQYF. The DNA of the CDR3 is TGTGCCAGCAGCTCACTGTACCAAGAGACCCAGTACTTC.

In this sample, this clonotype is medium-sized. The chain employs TRBV24-1 and TRBJ2-3; 13 nucleotides line up with TRBD2. CDR1 is KGHDR and CDR2 is SFDVKD in the germline V gene. Germline trimming cut 9 bases from V and 2 bases from J; bases unmatched to any gene: 7. The CDR3 has 16 amino acids. In DNA, the CDR3 is TGTGCCACCCGCGGACTAGCGGGGGTATCCACAGATACGCAGTATTTT. Translating gives CATRGLAGVSTDTQYF.

CDR3 residues: CASTLEGNTEAFF. DNA for the CDR3: TGTGCCAGCACCTTGGAGGGGAACACTGAAGCTTTCTTT. The chain uses TRBV2 and TRBJ1-1; no clear D gene. Trimming pared 7 bases from V and 1 base from J, leaving 10 bases between. Germline V CDR1 and CDR2: SNHLY, FYNNEI. CDR3 length equals 13 residues.

This clonotype has just a few counts. This chain uses TRBV7-6 with TRBJ2-7, with D perhaps TRBD2 (5 bases). The CDR3 is 13 residues long. Germline V CDR1 and CDR2: SGHVS, FNYEAQ. Trimming left V 0 bases short and J 4 bases short, with 7 bases between. The CDR3 sequence is CASSLATGYEQYF. CDR3 coding DNA: TGTGCCAGCAGCTTAGCGACGGGATACGAGCAGTACTTC.

This chain joins TRBV19 and TRBJ2-1; 7 bases align to TRBD1. The junction had 7 bases not matched to a gene; V was cut back by 4 bases and J by 7 bases. The CDR3 is made up of 14 amino acids. Germline CDR1 reads LNHDA; CDR2 reads SQIVND (reference sequence). The CDR3 DNA is TGTGCCAGTAGTACCGGGACAGCCTTGAATGAGCAGTTCTTC. Translation: CASSTGTALNEQFF.

Comments on this clonotype: The conserved final phenylalanine or tryptophan is absent from the CDR3, which likely points to a read error. The chain is built from TRBV25-1 and TRBJ2-5, with 8 positions matching TRBD1. This CDR3 has 15 amino acids. CDR1 and CDR2 from the germline V gene are MGHDK and SYGVNS. Here the CDR3 reads CASNYPGTGKEAQYS. In DNA form, the CDR3 reads TGTGCCAGCAACTATCCCGGGACAGGAAAAGAGGCCCAGTACTCC.

This clonotype came up a few times. The chain joins TRBV7-9 to TRBJ1-4, with D uncertain. Deletions cut 6 bases from V and 5 bases from J, with 4 bases between. CDR3 length: 11 amino acids. CDR1 and CDR2 (germline): SEHNR, FQNEAQ (reference sequence). The CDR3 nucleotides are TGTGCCAGCAGGGGGAATGAAAAACTGTTTTTT. Translated: CASRGNEKLFF.

The chain uses TRBV19 and TRBJ1-1; a weak D match, TRBD1 (6 bases). This CDR3 is built from 15 residues. Trimming took off 6 bases at V and 2 bases at J, with 16 bases between the two ends. Germline CDR1 LNHDA, CDR2 SQIVND (reference sequence). CDR3: CASSLRGRGNTEAFF. CDR3 nucleotide sequence: TGTGCCAGTAGCCTGAGGGGCAGGGGTAACACTGAAGCTTTCTTT.

With respect to this clonotype: One base away lies a much larger clone, so this may be a sequencing read error. The chain is built from TRBV2 and TRBJ2-1; possibly TRBD2 for D (5 bases). Looked up from germline, CDR1 is SNHLY and CDR2 is FYNNEI. The V end was cut by 7 bases, the J end by 7 bases, with 20 bases between. The CDR3 covers 15 residues. This CDR3 is CASKSPLGVKNEQFF. The CDR3 coding sequence is TGTGCCAGCAAATCCCCCTTGGGAGTTAAGAATGAGCAGTTCTTC.

This chain uses TRBV7-2 with TRBJ2-7; D not resolved. The V end lost 3 bases, the J end lost 3 bases, and 6 bases lay between the germline ends. This CDR3 has 12 residues. CDR1 is SGHTA and CDR2 is FQGNSA in the germline V gene. The CDR3 nucleotides are TGTGCCAGCAGCTTGTGGGGCTACGAGCAGTACTTC. This codes for CASSLWGYEQYF.

In its sample, this clonotype was seen many times. The V and J genes are TRBV29-1 and TRBJ2-3; 11 positions agree with TRBD2. The ends lost 7 bases at V and 2 bases at J; junction bases unmatched: 8. Germline CDR1 SQVTM, CDR2 ANQGSEA. The CDR3 runs to 15 residues. The CDR3: CSATGTSGFTDTQYF. CDR3 in DNA: TGCAGCGCTACCGGGACTAGCGGCTTCACAGATACGCAGTATTTT.

This clonotype appeared once. An end of the junction does not agree with germline; a read error may underlie this. The chain carries TRBV5-1 and TRBJ2-5; D is perhaps TRBD2 (6 bases). CDR1 is SGHRS and CDR2 is YFSETQ in the germline V gene. CDR3 size: 16 residues. CDR3: CASSFTSGGIQETQCF. Here the CDR3 DNA reads TGCGCCAGCAGCTTTACTAGTGGAGGGATTCAAGAGACCCAGTGCTTC. Based on the CDR3 plus reference TRBV5-1 and TRBJ2-5, the full variable domain is KAGVTQTPRYLIKTRGQQVTLSCSPISGHRSVSWYQQTPGQGLQFLFEYFSETQRNKGNFPGRFSGRQFSNSRSEMNVSTLELGDSALYLCASSFTSGGIQETQCFGPGTRLLVL.

This chain connects TRBV9 to TRBJ1-6; D uncertain. Germline loops: CDR1 SGDLS, CDR2 YYNGEE. The CDR3 consists of 16 residues. The V end lost 2 bases, the J end lost 0 bases, and 9 bases lay between the germline ends. DNA of the CDR3: TGTGCCAGCAGCGTTGGGGAAAGCTCCTATAATTCACCCCTCCACTTT. Amino acid sequence: CASSVGESSYNSPLHF.

The chain has TRBV19 and TRBJ1-2; no clear D gene. The CDR3 spans 11 residues. Trimming left V 0 bases short and J 7 bases short, with 3 bases between. Germline V gene lookup returns CDR1 LNHDA and CDR2 SQIVND (reference sequence). The CDR3 region is CASSIEGGYTF. The CDR3 DNA is TGTGCCAGTAGTATAGAGGGTGGCTACACCTTC.

This clonotype has at least ten counts. Here the CDR3 reads CASSDPGEQPQHF. The CDR3, as DNA: TGTGCCAGCAGTGATCCCGGGGAACAGCCCCAGCATTTT. V is TRBV6-1 and J is TRBJ1-5; unclear D gene. This CDR3 has 13 residues. Per the germline V gene, CDR1 is MNHNS and CDR2 is SASEGT. Trimming took off 3 bases at V and 7 bases at J, with 10 bases between the two ends.